Each of the 9 T cell receptor beta chains below was sequenced from the same sample in a study of shared clonotypes between healthy human individuals. Repertoires were generated with immunoSEQ multiplex PCR, while TCRdb's copy carries only in-frame clones and drops some. In the table there are around 320,000 clones, around 87% of which are singletons. Specimen: memory CD8+ T cells sorted from blood. Indicated subset: CD45RO+ cells pooled with CCR7-negative TemRA cells. These receptors originate from a man between 18 and 35 years old in good health.

The gene calls are TRBV11-2 and TRBJ1-1; D remains ambiguous. Trimming removed 5 bases from V and 7 bases from J, with 20 bases in between. The CDR3 runs to 15 residues. Germline V CDR1 and CDR2: SGHAT, FQNNGV. CDR3 sequence: CASSARPNKVNEAFF. The CDR3 DNA follows: TGTGCCAGCAGCGCCAGACCTAATAAGGTTAATGAAGCTTTCTTT.

This chain connects TRBV4-1 to TRBJ1-6; a possible D gene is TRBD1 (5 bases). The CDR3 has 16 amino acids. V was shortened by 8 bases and J by 6 bases, with 20 bases between the two germline ends. The germline CDR1 and CDR2 sequences are MGHRA and YSYEKL. CDR3 DNA sequence: TGCGCCAGCGGCCTCCGACCGGGACTTTCTAATTCACCCCTCCACTTT. Amino acid sequence: CASGLRPGLSNSPLHF.

This clone was picked up one time. The chain has TRBV19 and TRBJ1-1, with 7 bases matching TRBD1. The germline CDR1 and CDR2 sequences are LNHDA and SQIVND (reference sequence). The length of the CDR3 is 13 residues. Trimming removed 4 bases from V and 1 base from J; junction bases left unmatched: 0. The CDR3 DNA is TGTGCCAGTAGTAACAGGGGGAACACTGAAGCTTTCTTT. Translated: CASSNRGNTEAFF. Full variable domain (outside the CDR3, taken from reference TRBV19 and TRBJ1-1): DGGITQSPKYLFRKEGQNVTLSCEQNLNHDAMYWYRQDPGQGLRLIYYSQIVNDFQKGDIAEGYSVSREKKESFPLTVTSAQKNPTAFYLCASSNRGNTEAFFGQGTRLTVV.

This sequence joins TRBV6-1 and TRBJ1-2; D perhaps matches TRBD1 (6 bases). CDR1 MNHNS and CDR2 SASEGT come from the germline V gene. The CDR3 has 14 residues. V lost 2 bases, J lost 6 bases, and 13 bases lay in between. CDR3 in amino acids: CASSESQGFNGYTF. CDR3 DNA: TGTGCCAGCAGTGAATCGCAGGGGTTCAATGGCTACACCTTC.

Only a few counts were recorded for this clone. The genes are TRBV5-1 and TRBJ1-1; D is possibly TRBD1 (5 bases). Trimming stripped 5 bases from V and 6 bases from J, with 17 bases between. The CDR3 extends over 14 amino acids. Germline CDR1 and CDR2: SGHRS and YFSETQ. For the CDR3, the DNA is TGCGCCAGCAGTAGGCTAGAGGGACGGGCTGAAGCTTTCTTT. Protein product: CASSRLEGRAEAFF.

The rearrangement links TRBV6-6 to TRBJ1-2, with D possibly TRBD1 on 5 matching bases. Trimming took 4 bases from V and 6 from J, leaving 18 bases between them. The germline gives CDR1 MNHNY, CDR2 SVGAGI (reference sequence). This CDR3 has 15 amino acids. The CDR3 loop reads CASSSADSTPNGYTF. The CDR3 nucleotides read TGTGCCAGCAGTTCTGCCGACAGCACACCGAATGGCTACACCTTC.

This clone was observed once. This chain uses TRBV5-1 with TRBJ2-7; D remains unclear. The CDR3 has 15 amino acids. The V end was cut by 2 bases, the J end by 0 bases, with 12 bases between. Per the germline V gene, CDR1 is SGHRS and CDR2 is YFSETQ. CDR3 protein: CASSFELGSSYEQYF. The CDR3, as DNA: TGCGCCAGCAGCTTCGAACTGGGCAGCTCCTACGAGCAGTACTTC.

This rearrangement joins TRBV28 to TRBJ2-3; D may match TRBD1 or TRBD2 (5 bases each). CDR1 is MDHEN and CDR2 is SYDVKM in the germline V gene. The CDR3 totals 15 residues. V lost 2 bases and J lost 4, with 13 bases in between. CDR3 amino acids: CASSLQGEGADTQYF. The CDR3, as DNA: TGTGCCAGCAGTTTACAGGGAGAGGGCGCAGATACGCAGTATTTT.

This chain uses TRBV21-1 with TRBJ1-5; the DNA was not used to check the table's D call, TRBD1. TRBV21-1 represents a pseudogene. This CDR3 contains 14 residues. The CDR3 DNA is TGTGCCAGCAGCAAGCGGGACAGAAATCAGCCCCAGCATTTT. Protein: CASSKRDRNQPQHF.